Included here is one T cell receptor (beta chain) sequence, with context. Its antigen is still unknown. Healthy donors of bone marrow made up the group. This sample was included in a study of cytomegalovirus exposure and HLA in healthy donors. The study ran its PCR with 60 Vbeta and 13 Jbeta primers. The method was immunoSEQ multiplex PCR; TCRdb's version includes in-frame clones alone and lacks a portion of them. This table has over 120,000 clones, 60% to 80% appearing once. Whole-study findings and limits: Later genetic work tied a missense DCLRE1C variant to beta-chain V and J trimming. Cytomegalovirus association was listed for roughly 160 TCR beta chains. Equally common other TCR beta chains were less clonally expanded than HLA-associated ones, a later analysis found.

The germline CDR1 and CDR2 sequences are SGDLS and YYNGEE. This CDR3 comprises 16 residues. V was clipped by 0 bases and J by 0 bases, with 12 bases between them. V and J are TRBV9 and TRBJ2-5; tentative D call: TRBD2 (6 bases). This TCR was sampled from a male donor in good health and CMV-seronegative. What was sequenced was PBMCs. CDR3 in DNA: TGTGCCAGCAGCGTAGCTGGTGGCGGGAACCAAGAGACCCAGTACTTC. Protein sequence: CASSVAGGGNQETQYF.